The rows below give T cell receptor beta chains drawn from one sample of a study of T cell responses to AZD1222 COVID-19 vaccine. The method was immunoSEQ multiplex PCR; TCRdb's version includes in-frame clones alone and lacks a portion of them. The table shows about 130,000 clones, with approximately 88% occurring only once. Material: peripheral blood, obtained on day 0 of AZD1222 vaccination. These receptors came from an adult in good health. Each CDR3 is given with its conserved first and last residue. The D gene is left open where the match is weak. The size field is filled for only some rows; it gives once, few, many or a size class.

NA	TRBJ1-2	TRBD1	TRBV24-1	CATSDFGTGDGYTF	TGTGCCACCAGTGACTTCGGGACAGGGGATGGCTACACCTTC
NA	TRBJ1-1	TRBD1	TRBV10-3	CATRGTGDQAEAFF	TGTGCCACTCGTGGGACAGGGGATCAGGCTGAAGCTTTCTTT
NA	TRBJ2-7	TRBD2	TRBV28	CASSHRGERRNYEQYF	TGTGCCAGCAGTCACCGGGGGGAGCGGAGGAACTACGAGCAGTACTTC
NA	TRBJ2-5	NA	TRBV4-1	CASSLTGTSLRPGETQYF	TGCGCCAGCAGCCTAACAGGGACCAGCCTCCGACCGGGAGAGACCCAGTACTTC
NA	TRBJ2-1	NA	TRBV10-2	CASSEISGWGDEQFF	TGCGCCAGCAGTGAGATTAGCGGTTGGGGTGATGAGCAGTTCTTC
NA	TRBJ1-2	NA	TRBV5-1	CASSLAPTGDYGYTF	TGCGCCAGCAGCTTGGCCCCGACAGGAGATTATGGCTACACCTTC
NA	TRBJ2-7	NA	TRBV18	CASSPPGSYEQYF	TGTGCCAGCTCACCACCTGGGAGCTACGAGCAGTACTTC
NA	TRBJ2-3	NA	TRBV6-2/TRBV6-3	CASSRSSDTQYF	TGTGCCAGCAGTCGTTCGTCAGATACGCAGTATTTT
NA	TRBJ2-1	NA	TRBV2	CASMSGLSNEQFF	TGTGCCAGCATGAGTGGACTCTCCAATGAGCAGTTCTTC
NA	TRBJ1-4	NA	TRBV5-1	CASSLGGGTVDEKLFF	TGCGCCAGCAGCTTGGGAGGAGGGACGGTTGATGAAAAACTGTTTTTT
few	TRBJ2-1	TRBD2	TRBV13	CASSPRHTSGRRYEQFF	TGTGCCAGCAGCCCGAGGCATACTAGCGGGAGGAGGTATGAGCAGTTCTTC
NA	TRBJ2-2	NA	TRBV6-1	CASSESREYTGELFF	TGTGCCAGCAGTGAATCCAGGGAGTACACCGGGGAGCTGTTTTTT
NA	TRBJ2-1	NA	TRBV27	CASSLRESSYNEQFF	TGTGCCAGCAGTTTAAGGGAGAGCTCCTACAATGAGCAGTTCTTC
NA	TRBJ1-6	NA	TRBV6-5	CASGLGDYSPLHF	TGTGCCAGCGGTTTAGGGGATTATTCACCCCTCCACTTT
NA	TRBJ2-7	TRBD2	TRBV5-4	CASSLVVAGTYEQYF	TGTGCCAGCAGCTTGGTAGTAGCGGGTACCTACGAGCAGTACTTC
NA	TRBJ2-3	NA	TRBV7-2	CASSLDGGLHTDTQYF	TGTGCCAGCAGCTTAGACGGGGGGCTTCACACAGATACGCAGTATTTT
NA	TRBJ2-7	NA	TRBV11-2	CASRPAPHKGGEAEYEQYF	TGTGCCAGCAGACCAGCACCACACAAGGGGGGGGAGGCGGAATACGAGCAGTACTTC
NA	TRBJ1-1	NA	TRBV18	CASSQSGTQNTEAFF	TGTGCCAGCTCACAATCCGGGACACAGAACACTGAAGCTTTCTTT